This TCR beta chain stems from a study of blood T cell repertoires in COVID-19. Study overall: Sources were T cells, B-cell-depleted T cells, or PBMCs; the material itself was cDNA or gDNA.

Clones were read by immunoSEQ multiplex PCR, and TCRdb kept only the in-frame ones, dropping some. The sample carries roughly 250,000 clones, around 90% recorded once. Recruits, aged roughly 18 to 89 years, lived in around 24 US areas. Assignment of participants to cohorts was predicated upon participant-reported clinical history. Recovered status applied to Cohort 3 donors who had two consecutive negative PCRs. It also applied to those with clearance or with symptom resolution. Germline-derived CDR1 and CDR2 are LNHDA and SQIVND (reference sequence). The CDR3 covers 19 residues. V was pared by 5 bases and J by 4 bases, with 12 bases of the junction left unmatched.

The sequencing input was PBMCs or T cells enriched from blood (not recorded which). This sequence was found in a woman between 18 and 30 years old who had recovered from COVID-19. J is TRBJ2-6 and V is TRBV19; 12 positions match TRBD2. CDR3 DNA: TGTGCCAGTAGTGTTTGGGGACTAGCGGGTGCCTTAGGGGCCAACGTCCTGACTTTC. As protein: CASSVWGLAGALGANVLTF.